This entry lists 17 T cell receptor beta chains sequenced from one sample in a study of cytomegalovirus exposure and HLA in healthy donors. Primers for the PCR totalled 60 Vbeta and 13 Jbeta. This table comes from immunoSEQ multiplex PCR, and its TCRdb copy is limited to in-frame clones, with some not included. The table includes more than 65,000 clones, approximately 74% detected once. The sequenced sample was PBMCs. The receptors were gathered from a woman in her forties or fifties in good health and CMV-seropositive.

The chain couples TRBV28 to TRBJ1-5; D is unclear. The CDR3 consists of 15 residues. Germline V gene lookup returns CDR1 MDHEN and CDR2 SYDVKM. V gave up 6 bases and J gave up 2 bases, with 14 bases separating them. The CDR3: CASRVGGWGNQPQHF. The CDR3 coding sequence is TGTGCCAGCAGGGTTGGAGGGTGGGGCAATCAGCCCCAGCATTTT.

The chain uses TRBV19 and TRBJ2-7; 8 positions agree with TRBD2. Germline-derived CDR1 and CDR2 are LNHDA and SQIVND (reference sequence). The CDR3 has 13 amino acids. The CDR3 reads CACSGIAGDEQYF. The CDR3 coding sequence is TGTGCTTGTAGCGGGATCGCTGGGGACGAGCAGTACTTC.

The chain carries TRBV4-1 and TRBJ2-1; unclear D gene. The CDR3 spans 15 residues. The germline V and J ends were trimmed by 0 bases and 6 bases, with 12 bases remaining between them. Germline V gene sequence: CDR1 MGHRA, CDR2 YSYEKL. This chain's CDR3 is CASSQELGEFNEQFF. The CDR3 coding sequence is TGCGCCAGCAGCCAAGAGTTAGGAGAATTCAATGAGCAGTTCTTC.

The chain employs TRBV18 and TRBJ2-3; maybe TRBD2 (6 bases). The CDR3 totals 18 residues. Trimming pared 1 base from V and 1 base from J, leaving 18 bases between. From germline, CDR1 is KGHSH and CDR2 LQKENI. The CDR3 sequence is CASSPLTATSLGTDTQYF. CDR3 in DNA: TGTGCCAGCTCACCACTAACTGCCACTAGCCTTGGCACAGATACGCAGTATTTT.

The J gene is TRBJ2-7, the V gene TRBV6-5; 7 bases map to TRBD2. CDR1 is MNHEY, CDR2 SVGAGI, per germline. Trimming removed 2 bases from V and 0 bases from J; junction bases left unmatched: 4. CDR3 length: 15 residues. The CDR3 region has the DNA TGTGCCAGCAGTTACGCGAGCGGGATCTCCTACGAGCAGTACTTC. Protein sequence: CASSYASGISYEQYF.

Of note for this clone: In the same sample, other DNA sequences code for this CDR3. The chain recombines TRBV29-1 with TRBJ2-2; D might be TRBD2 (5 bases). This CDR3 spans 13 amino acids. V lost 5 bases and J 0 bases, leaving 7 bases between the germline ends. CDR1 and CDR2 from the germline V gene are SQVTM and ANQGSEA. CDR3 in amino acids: CSVRTANTGELFF. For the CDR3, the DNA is TGCAGCGTTCGGACTGCGAACACCGGGGAGCTGTTTTTT.

DNA for the CDR3: TGTGCCAGTAGTCTCGGACACAGCTCGTACGAGCAGTACTTC. Translation: CASSLGHSSYEQYF. This chain connects TRBV19 to TRBJ2-7; TRBD1 might be the D (5 bases). The ends were cut back, 5 bases at V and 4 bases at J, with 15 bases in the middle. The CDR3 contains 14 residues. Germline values: CDR1 LNHDA, CDR2 SQIVND (reference sequence).

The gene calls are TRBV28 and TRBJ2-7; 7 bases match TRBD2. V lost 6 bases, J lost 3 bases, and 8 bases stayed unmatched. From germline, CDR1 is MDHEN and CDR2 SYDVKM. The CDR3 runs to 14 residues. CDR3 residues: CASRTGGGNYEQYF. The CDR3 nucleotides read TGTGCCAGCAGGACTGGGGGAGGGAACTACGAGCAGTACTTC. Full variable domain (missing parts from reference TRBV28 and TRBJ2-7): DVKVTQSSRYLVKRTGEKVFLECVQDMDHENMFWYRQDPGLGLRLIYFSYDVKMKEKGDIPEGYSVSREKKERFSLILESASTNQTSMYLCASRTGGGNYEQYFGPGTRLTVT.

CDR3 nucleotides: TGTGCCAGCAGCTTAGCGCGACAATCGAACACTGAAGCTTTCTTT. Its protein product is CASSLARQSNTEAFF. The chain is built from TRBV11-2 and TRBJ1-1; D gene uncertain. Trimming removed 1 base at V and 1 base at J, with 10 bases between. Germline CDR1 and CDR2: SGHAT and FQNNGV. This CDR3 is built from 15 residues.

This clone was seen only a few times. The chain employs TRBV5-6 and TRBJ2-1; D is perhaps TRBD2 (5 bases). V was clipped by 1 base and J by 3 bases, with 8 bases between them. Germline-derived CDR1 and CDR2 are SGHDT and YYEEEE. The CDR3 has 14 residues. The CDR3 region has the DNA TGTGCCAGCAGCTTGCTACGGGACTACAATGAGCAGTTCTTC. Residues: CASSLLRDYNEQFF.

The CDR3 loop reads CASSRGSEYTGELFF. CDR3 nucleotide sequence: TGTGCCAGCAGCAGAGGCTCGGAGTACACCGGGGAGCTGTTTTTT. This chain joins TRBV11-2 and TRBJ2-2; D is uncertain. The germline gives CDR1 SGHAT, CDR2 FQNNGV. Trimming left V 5 bases short and J 3 bases short, with 13 bases between. This CDR3 contains 15 residues.

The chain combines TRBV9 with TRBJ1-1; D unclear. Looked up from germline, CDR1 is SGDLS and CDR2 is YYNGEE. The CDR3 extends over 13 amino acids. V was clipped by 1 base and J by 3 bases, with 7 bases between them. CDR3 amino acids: CASSVRPDTEAFF. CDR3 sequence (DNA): TGTGCCAGCAGCGTACGTCCGGACACTGAAGCTTTCTTT. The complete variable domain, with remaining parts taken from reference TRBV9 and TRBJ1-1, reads DSGVTQTPKHLITATGQRVTLRCSPRSGDLSVYWYQQSLDQGLQFLIQYYNGEERAKGNILERFSAQQFPDLHSELNLSSLELGDSALYFCASSVRPDTEAFFGQGTRLTVV.

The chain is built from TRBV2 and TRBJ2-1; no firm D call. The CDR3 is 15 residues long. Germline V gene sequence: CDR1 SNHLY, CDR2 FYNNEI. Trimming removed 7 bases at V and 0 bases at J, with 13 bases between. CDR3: CASTTRMSSYNEQFF. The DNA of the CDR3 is TGTGCCAGCACCACGCGGATGAGCTCCTACAATGAGCAGTTCTTC. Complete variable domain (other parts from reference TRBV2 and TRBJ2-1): EPEVTQTPSHQVTQMGQEVILRCVPISNHLYFYWYRQILGQKVEFLVSFYNNEISEKSEIFDDQFSVERPDGSNFTLKIRSTKLEDSAMYFCASTTRMSSYNEQFFGPGTRLTVL.

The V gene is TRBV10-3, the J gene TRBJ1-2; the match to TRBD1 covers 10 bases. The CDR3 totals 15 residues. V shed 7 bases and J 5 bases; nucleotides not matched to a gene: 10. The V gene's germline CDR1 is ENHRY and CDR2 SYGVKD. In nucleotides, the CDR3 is TGTGCCATCACCGAAACCGGGACAGGGGAATATGGCTACACCTTC. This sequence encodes CAITETGTGEYGYTF.

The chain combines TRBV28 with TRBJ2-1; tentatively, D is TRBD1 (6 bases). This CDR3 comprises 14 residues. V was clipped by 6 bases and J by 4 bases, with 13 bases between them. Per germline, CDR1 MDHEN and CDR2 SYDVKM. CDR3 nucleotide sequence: TGTGCCAGCAGATATACAGGGCTTTACAATGAGCAGTTCTTC. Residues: CASRYTGLYNEQFF.

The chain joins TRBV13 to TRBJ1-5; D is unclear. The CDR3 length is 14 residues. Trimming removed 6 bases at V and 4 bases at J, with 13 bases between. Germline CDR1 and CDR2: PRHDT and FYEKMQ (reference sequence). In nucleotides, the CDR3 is TGTGCCAGCAGGGTACGAGGCCAAAATCAGCCCCAGCATTTT. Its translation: CASRVRGQNQPQHF.

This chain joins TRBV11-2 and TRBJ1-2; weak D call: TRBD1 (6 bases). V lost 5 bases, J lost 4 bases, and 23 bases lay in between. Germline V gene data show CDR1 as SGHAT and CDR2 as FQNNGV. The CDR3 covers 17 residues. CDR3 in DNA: TGTGCCAGCAGCGGTACAGGGTGGGGCGGCAACAGCTATGGCTACACCTTC. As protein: CASSGTGWGGNSYGYTF.